This T cell receptor beta chain was identified in a study of shared clonotypes between healthy human individuals. Looking at the study overall: Three plates each covered CD4 naive and memory; CD8 naive two, CD8 memory one.

Profiling relied on immunoSEQ multiplex PCR, and the TCRdb table lists in-frame clones only, not all of them. Of over a million clones listed, around three quarters were seen once; the top ten hold 0.5% to 0.6%. This CDR3 is built from 15 residues. Trimming cost V 5 bases and J 5 bases; bases outside gene matches: 8. Germline CDR1 and CDR2: SNHLY and FYNNEI. What was sequenced was memory CD4+ T cells from PBMCs. Subset here: CD45RA-negative fraction. The clonotype originates from a man aged 18 to 30 in good health. Some clones in this sample may be carry-over from other donors' samples. The chain carries TRBV2 and TRBJ2-1; 8 bases map to TRBD1. The CDR3 sequence is CASSKRTGSNNEQFF. In DNA form, the CDR3 reads TGTGCCAGCAGTAAGAGGACAGGGTCCAACAATGAGCAGTTCTTC.